Below, 27 T cell receptor beta chains from the same sample are listed, as sequenced in a study of radiation and T cells in renal cell carcinoma. Time point noted: blood 4 weeks post-SBRT, at nephrectomy. The sample's treatment: 15 Gy SBRT to primary tumor, nephrectomy 4 weeks later. Produced via immunoSEQ multiplex PCR; TCRdb's table is partial and in-frame only. The table lists around 170,000 clones, about 88% of them singletons. The starting material was blood, obtained from a patient whose treatment included radiotherapy and nephrectomy. The source is a woman between 45 and 60 years old with renal cell carcinoma.

A few counts support this clone. The gene calls are TRBV18 and TRBJ1-5, with unresolved D. There are 14 residues in the CDR3. V dropped 2 bases and J dropped 3 bases, with 8 bases sitting between them. In germline, CDR1 is KGHSH, CDR2 LQKENI. The CDR3: CASSPAELNQPQHF. The CDR3 nucleotides are TGTGCCAGCTCACCAGCGGAGCTCAATCAGCCCCAGCATTTT.

The chain has TRBV7-2 and TRBJ1-1, with TRBD1 as a possible D gene (5 bases). The CDR3 extends over 14 amino acids. V was pared by 5 bases and J by 1 base, with 11 bases between. Per the germline V gene, CDR1 is SGHTA and CDR2 is FQGNSA. CDR3 sequence: CASSTDGGNTEAFF. The CDR3 coding sequence is TGTGCCAGCAGCACGGACGGGGGGAACACTGAAGCTTTCTTT.

The rearrangement joins TRBV2 to TRBJ1-2, with D tentatively TRBD1 (5 bases). Germline values: CDR1 SNHLY, CDR2 FYNNEI. V lost 6 bases and J lost 2, with 13 bases in between. The length of the CDR3 is 14 residues. The CDR3 reads CASSPWGVNYGYTF. The CDR3 DNA reads as TGTGCCAGCAGCCCCTGGGGGGTAAACTATGGCTACACCTTC. Combining the CDR3 with reference TRBV2 and TRBJ1-2 gives the whole variable domain EPEVTQTPSHQVTQMGQEVILRCVPISNHLYFYWYRQILGQKVEFLVSFYNNEISEKSEIFDDQFSVERPDGSNFTLKIRSTKLEDSAMYFCASSPWGVNYGYTFGSGTRLTVV.

This clone was seen a single time. This chain joins TRBV4-1 and TRBJ1-3, with a possible D match to TRBD1 (5 bases). The V gene's germline CDR1 is MGHRA and CDR2 YSYEKL. The CDR3 is made up of 18 amino acids. V lost 2 bases, J lost 0 bases, and 17 bases lay in between. The CDR3 loop is CASSQNAEGTGSGNTIYF. DNA of the CDR3: TGCGCCAGCAGCCAAAACGCGGAGGGGACTGGCTCTGGAAACACCATATATTTT.

V and J are TRBV5-4 and TRBJ1-5; 7 bases match TRBD1. Germline V CDR1 and CDR2: SGHNT, YYREEE (reference sequence). This CDR3 is 15 amino acids long. V was pared by 4 bases and J by 2 bases, with 6 bases of the junction left unmatched. CDR3 loop: CASSLETGGNQPQHF. The CDR3 bases are TGTGCCAGCAGCCTTGAAACAGGGGGCAATCAGCCCCAGCATTTT.

The chain joins TRBV10-2 to TRBJ1-5; D gene uncertain. V was clipped by 5 bases and J by 1 base, with 15 bases between them. Germline V CDR1 and CDR2: WSHSY, SAAADI. The CDR3 covers 16 residues. CDR3 DNA: TGCGCCAGCAGTTCGCCAGGAGGACGAAGCAATCAGCCCCAGCATTTT. Translated: CASSSPGGRSNQPQHF.

J is TRBJ2-2 and V is TRBV6-4, with a tentative D call TRBD1 (5 bases). CDR3 length: 14 residues. V was clipped by 6 bases and J by 0 bases, with 8 bases between them. Germline V CDR1 and CDR2: MRHNA, SNTAGT. The CDR3 sequence is CASRKGPNTGELFF. CDR3 sequence (DNA): TGTGCCAGCAGAAAGGGGCCGAACACCGGGGAGCTGTTTTTT.

The chain joins TRBV4-1 to TRBJ1-3; D is undetermined. The CDR3 loop spans 16 amino acids. V shed 1 base and J shed 0 bases, with 10 bases lying between them. Germline CDR1 MGHRA, CDR2 YSYEKL. CDR3 bases: TGCGCCAGCAGCCAAGTATTTACATTCTCTGGAAACACCATATATTTT. Amino acids: CASSQVFTFSGNTIYF.

The chain joins TRBV19 to TRBJ1-2; 7 bases are a match to TRBD1. With V trimmed by 10 bases and J by 5 bases, 7 bases remained unmatched. CDR3 length equals 12 residues. Germline CDR1 and CDR2: LNHDA and SQIVND (reference sequence). The CDR3 DNA is TGTGCCACCACAGGGGATAGGTATGGCTACACCTTC. Translating gives CATTGDRYGYTF.

This chain connects TRBV9 to TRBJ2-3; a weak D match, TRBD1 (5 bases). With 2 bases removed from V and 0 bases from J, the gap between germline ends came to 10 bases. The CDR3 has 15 amino acids. Per the germline V gene, CDR1 is SGDLS and CDR2 is YYNGEE. The CDR3 sequence: CASSVGQFSTDTQYF. The CDR3 DNA reads TGTGCCAGCAGCGTGGGGCAGTTTAGCACAGATACGCAGTATTTT.

The rearrangement links TRBV5-1 to TRBJ2-3; TRBD2 matches at 11 bases. Germline trimming cut 0 bases from V and 6 bases from J; bases unmatched to any gene: 12. The CDR3 is 18 amino acids. The germline CDR1 and CDR2 sequences are SGHRS and YFSETQ. DNA for the CDR3: TGCGCCAGCAGCTTGGGACTAGCGGGGCTCTCGGGGAAGGATACGCAGTATTTT. It codes for CASSLGLAGLSGKDTQYF. The whole variable domain, remainder taken from reference TRBV5-1 and TRBJ2-3, is KAGVTQTPRYLIKTRGQQVTLSCSPISGHRSVSWYQQTPGQGLQFLFEYFSETQRNKGNFPGRFSGRQFSNSRSEMNVSTLELGDSALYLCASSLGLAGLSGKDTQYFGPGTRLTVL.

The genes are TRBV29-1 and TRBJ2-1, with 7 positions matching TRBD2. Per the germline V gene, CDR1 is SQVTM and CDR2 is ANQGSEA. The CDR3 spans 13 residues. CDR3 sequence reads: CTSGGSPYNEQFF. The CDR3 region has the DNA TGCACCTCCGGGGGGAGCCCCTACAATGAGCAGTTCTTC.

V gene TRBV7-9 combines with J gene TRBJ2-1; 7 nucleotides agree with TRBD1. With V trimmed by 5 bases and J by 9 bases, 16 bases remained unmatched. The CDR3 consists of 16 residues. Germline CDR1 is SEHNR and CDR2 is FQNEAQ (reference sequence). The chain's CDR3 is CASSPLGQVLIGEQFF. Written as DNA, the CDR3 is TGTGCCAGCAGCCCTCTAGGACAGGTTTTAATTGGTGAGCAGTTCTTC.

This clone was counted a single time. The CDR3 region is CASSQLRENTEAFF. In DNA, the CDR3 is TGCGCCAGCAGCCAATTAAGGGAGAACACTGAAGCTTTCTTT. The chain couples TRBV4-1 to TRBJ1-1; D unresolved. CDR3 length equals 14 residues. In germline, CDR1 is MGHRA, CDR2 YSYEKL. V dropped 2 bases and J dropped 1 base, with 8 bases sitting between them.

This chain joins TRBV7-2 and TRBJ1-1; D call uncertain. The CDR3 consists of 13 residues. Germline CDR1 reads SGHTA; CDR2 reads FQGNSA. Trimming pared 0 bases from V and 8 bases from J, leaving 10 bases between. The CDR3, as DNA: TGTGCCAGCAGCTTAGCTTATGTCGGAGAAGCTTTCTTT. The encoded protein is CASSLAYVGEAFF. Full variable domain (rest looked up from reference TRBV7-2 and TRBJ1-1): GAGVSQSPSNKVTEKGKDVELRCDPISGHTALYWYRQSLGQGLEFLIYFQGNSAPDKSGLPSDRFSAERTGGSVSTLTIQRTQQEDSAVYLCASSLAYVGEAFFGQGTRLTVV.

The chain uses TRBV9 and TRBJ2-1, with no clear D. CDR3 length: 15 residues. V was pared by 0 bases and J by 6 bases, with 13 bases between. Germline values: CDR1 SGDLS, CDR2 YYNGEE. The DNA of the CDR3 is TGTGCCAGCAGCGTAGAGGCTAGTCGAGGCAATGAGCAGTTCTTC. The encoded protein is CASSVEASRGNEQFF. Supplemented by reference TRBV9 and TRBJ2-1, the full variable domain reads DSGVTQTPKHLITATGQRVTLRCSPRSGDLSVYWYQQSLDQGLQFLIQYYNGEERAKGNILERFSAQQFPDLHSELNLSSLELGDSALYFCASSVEASRGNEQFFGPGTRLTVL.

The gene calls are TRBV7-2 and TRBJ2-3, with D perhaps matching TRBD1 (5 bases). The germline CDR1 and CDR2 sequences are SGHTA and FQGNSA. The CDR3 runs to 15 residues. Trimming removed 1 base at V and 0 bases at J, with 8 bases between. The CDR3 here is CASSLVWGSTDTQYF. CDR3 in DNA: TGTGCCAGCAGCTTAGTTTGGGGCAGCACAGATACGCAGTATTTT.

V gene TRBV7-2 combines with J gene TRBJ2-4; D is possibly TRBD1 or TRBD2 (5 bases each). V lost 7 bases and J 0 bases, leaving 16 bases between the germline ends. The germline V gene has CDR1 SGHTA and CDR2 FQGNSA. This CDR3 region has 16 residues. CDR3 nucleotides: TGTGCCAGCAACCCCCGGCCGGGGACAGCCAAAAACATTCAGTACTTC. Translation: CASNPRPGTAKNIQYF.

The chain carries TRBV19 and TRBJ1-3; no clear D gene. Trimming took 3 bases from V and 0 from J, leaving 12 bases between them. There are 16 residues in the CDR3. Germline loops: CDR1 LNHDA, CDR2 SQIVND (reference sequence). CDR3 protein: CASSIGTLRSGNTIYF. CDR3 bases: TGTGCCAGTAGTATCGGCACCCTACGCTCTGGAAACACCATATATTTT.

This chain joins TRBV27 and TRBJ1-1; 10 bases are shared with TRBD1. V gave up 5 bases and J gave up 0 bases; unmatched junction bases: 6. CDR3 length: 16 amino acids. Germline V CDR1 and CDR2: MNHEY, SMNVEV (reference sequence). This CDR3 reads CASSPWDRGLNTEAFF. The CDR3 DNA follows: TGTGCCAGCAGTCCCTGGGACAGGGGACTGAACACTGAAGCTTTCTTT.

The chain links TRBV9 to TRBJ1-6; D remains unclear. Trimming removed 4 bases at V and 5 bases at J, with 13 bases between. From germline, CDR1 is SGDLS and CDR2 YYNGEE. The CDR3 has 15 residues. This chain's CDR3 is CASSSRASNNSPLHF. In DNA, the CDR3 is TGTGCCAGCAGCAGCCGGGCCTCAAATAATTCACCCCTCCACTTT. The full variable domain, in which reference TRBV9 and TRBJ1-6 provide the parts outside the CDR3, is DSGVTQTPKHLITATGQRVTLRCSPRSGDLSVYWYQQSLDQGLQFLIQYYNGEERAKGNILERFSAQQFPDLHSELNLSSLELGDSALYFCASSSRASNNSPLHFGNGTRLTVT.

In the case of this clone: Other DNA sequences of this sample code for an identical CDR3. This chain joins TRBV7-2 and TRBJ2-5; 7 bases align to TRBD2. Germline trimming cut 0 bases from V and 4 bases from J; bases unmatched to any gene: 5. This CDR3 region has 15 residues. CDR1 SGHTA and CDR2 FQGNSA come from the germline V gene. Here the CDR3 reads CASSLAGGGRETQYF. CDR3 nucleotides: TGTGCCAGCAGCTTAGCTGGCGGGGGTCGAGAGACCCAGTACTTC.

The V gene is TRBV18, the J gene TRBJ2-1, with TRBD2 matching over 14 bases. Germline trimming cut 3 bases from V and 0 bases from J; bases unmatched to any gene: 4. CDR1 and CDR2 from the germline V gene are KGHSH and LQKENI. The CDR3 sequence is 18 residues long. This chain's CDR3 is CASSPRTSGGSSYNEQFF. The CDR3 DNA reads TGTGCCAGCTCACCGCGGACTAGCGGGGGGTCCTCCTACAATGAGCAGTTCTTC.

The chain links TRBV4-2 to TRBJ2-7, with 7 positions matching TRBD1. V lost 3 bases and J lost 3; bases outside the gene matches: 5. CDR3 length equals 14 residues. Looked up from germline, CDR1 is LGHNA and CDR2 is YNFKEQ. The CDR3, as DNA: TGTGCCAGCAGCCAGGCCTACAGGGGCTACGAGCAGTACTTC. Its protein product is CASSQAYRGYEQYF.

This CDR3 is CASRGTEGLYGYTF. The CDR3 DNA is TGTGCCAGTAGAGGTACGGAAGGGCTCTATGGCTACACCTTC. The chain links TRBV19 to TRBJ1-2, with D hard to call. The CDR3 has 14 amino acids. V lost 6 bases, J lost 4 bases, and 15 bases lay in between. CDR1 and CDR2 from the germline V gene are LNHDA and SQIVND (reference sequence). The complete variable domain, with remaining parts taken from reference TRBV19 and TRBJ1-2, reads DGGITQSPKYLFRKEGQNVTLSCEQNLNHDAMYWYRQDPGQGLRLIYYSQIVNDFQKGDIAEGYSVSREKKESFPLTVTSAQKNPTAFYLCASRGTEGLYGYTFGSGTRLTVV.

The V gene is TRBV19, the J gene TRBJ2-5; maybe TRBD1 (6 bases). The CDR3 length is 13 residues. Germline V gives CDR1 LNHDA, CDR2 SQIVND (reference sequence). V shed 4 bases and J shed 10 bases, with 16 bases lying between them. CDR3 loop: CASSTYPTGFQYF. For the CDR3, the DNA is TGTGCCAGTAGTACGTACCCAACAGGGTTCCAGTACTTC.

The CDR3 here is CASSYNRQTQYF. Here the CDR3 DNA reads TGTGCCAGCAGTTACAATCGGCAGACCCAGTACTTC. The rearrangement uses TRBV6-5 and TRBJ2-5; D is ambiguous. V was trimmed by 2 bases and J by 6 bases, leaving 7 bases between them. This CDR3 region has 12 residues. From germline, CDR1 is MNHEY and CDR2 SVGAGI.